These 9 T cell receptor beta chains came from one sample sequenced in a study of T cell responses to AZD1222 COVID-19 vaccine (dated by TCRdb to the early 2020s). Library method: the immunoSEQ multiplex PCR assay. TCRdb limited this immuneACCESS table to in-frame rearrangements with V and J called. A share of clones is missing; checked studies link under half to unresolved V genes, and the rest is unexplained. The sample has fewer than 120,000 clones on record, around nine tenths of them singletons. 15% of the sample comes from the top ten. The intended sense of this specimen's time point label: about 28 days (+/-7) after the second vaccine dose. The sample consisted of peripheral blood, taken 28 days after the second AZD1222 dose. The receptors originated from an adult who received the AZD1222 COVID-19 vaccine.

V gene TRBV27 combines with J gene TRBJ1-1; D perhaps matches TRBD1 (6 bases). Deletions cut 5 bases from V and 8 bases from J, with 15 bases between. The germline V gene encodes CDR1 MNHEY and CDR2 SMNVEV (reference sequence). This CDR3 is 13 amino acids long. The CDR3 DNA reads as TGTGCCAGCAGTCTGGTTCTGGGGGGCGAAGCTTTCTTT. Its protein product is CASSLVLGGEAFF.

The V and J genes are TRBV13 and TRBJ1-4; D unclear. Germline CDR1 reads PRHDT; CDR2 reads FYEKMQ (reference sequence). V was shortened by 5 bases and J by 3 bases, with 16 bases between the two germline ends. The CDR3 has 16 residues. In DNA form, the CDR3 reads TGTGCCAGCAGCATACGACACGGCCCGGCTAATGAAAAACTGTTTTTT. Translating gives CASSIRHGPANEKLFF.

This chain connects TRBV19 to TRBJ2-2; 10 bases line up with TRBD2. V gave up 8 bases and J gave up 0 bases; unmatched junction bases: 6. The CDR3 has 16 residues. CDR1 and CDR2 (germline): LNHDA, SQIVND (reference sequence). CDR3: CASSLAGVANTGELFF. In DNA form, the CDR3 reads TGTGCCAGTTCTCTAGCGGGGGTAGCGAACACCGGGGAGCTGTTTTTT.

The chain uses TRBV28 and TRBJ1-6; D gene ambiguous. This CDR3 is built from 16 residues. V lost 5 bases to trimming and J lost 6 bases, with 17 bases between them. The V gene's germline CDR1 is MDHEN and CDR2 SYDVKM. The CDR3 bases are TGTGCCAGCAGTCTCGCGGGTCCAGCGACTAATTCACCCCTCCACTTT. It encodes CASSLAGPATNSPLHF.

V is TRBV28 and J is TRBJ1-5; a possible D gene is TRBD1 (6 bases). Trimming removed 0 bases at V and 6 bases at J, with 18 bases between. The CDR3 loop spans 17 amino acids. Germline CDR1 reads MDHEN; CDR2 reads SYDVKM. This chain's CDR3 is CASSLWARGGRGQPQHF. The CDR3 nucleotides are TGTGCCAGCAGTTTATGGGCTCGTGGGGGGCGCGGTCAGCCCCAGCATTTT.

The V and J genes are TRBV3-1 (or the pseudogene TRBV3-2) and TRBJ1-5; D gene ambiguous. Germline CDR1 reads LGHDT; CDR2 reads YNNKEL (reference sequence). V lost 6 bases, J lost 0 bases, and 6 bases lay in between. This CDR3 region has 13 residues. The CDR3 reads CASSRNSNQPQHF. The CDR3 nucleotides read TGTGCCAGCAGTCGAAATAGCAATCAGCCCCAGCATTTT.

In this sample, this clone turned up once. The chain uses TRBV2 and TRBJ1-6, with 8 nucleotides matching TRBD1. V was pared by 0 bases and J by 10 bases, with 5 bases of the junction left unmatched. The CDR3 is 15 residues long. Germline values: CDR1 SNHLY, CDR2 FYNNEI. As DNA, the CDR3 is TGTGCCAGCAGTGAAGCCGGACAGGGAAGATCACCCCTCCACTTT. As protein: CASSEAGQGRSPLHF.

This chain connects TRBV24-1 to TRBJ2-3, with D unclear. Trimming took 8 bases from V and 2 from J, leaving 10 bases between them. CDR1 KGHDR and CDR2 SFDVKD come from the germline V gene. The CDR3 totals 13 residues. CDR3 amino acids: CATMKQTTDTQYF. CDR3 coding DNA: TGTGCCACCATGAAACAGACCACAGATACGCAGTATTTT.

The V gene is TRBV2, the J gene TRBJ2-1; perhaps TRBD1 as D (6 bases). Per germline, CDR1 SNHLY and CDR2 FYNNEI. The CDR3 is 16 amino acids. The V end was cut by 8 bases, the J end by 9 bases, with 26 bases between. CDR3 in amino acids: CASSFLGRGQGGEQFF. The CDR3 DNA reads TGTGCCAGCTCTTTCCTGGGCCGAGGGCAAGGGGGTGAGCAGTTCTTC.